This T cell receptor beta chain was captured by sequencing in a study of blood T cell repertoires in COVID-19. Study context: Collection of acute and convalescent COVID-19 samples took place in the United States, Italy and Spain. The cDNA or gDNA used as material had been derived from T cells, B-cell-depleted T cells, or PBMCs.

The CDR3 loop spans 15 amino acids. V was clipped by 1 base and J by 6 bases; unmatched bases: 2. The V gene's germline CDR1 is LNHDA and CDR2 SQIVND (reference sequence). Methods used by the authors: Amplified reference gene primers provided the basis for estimating nucleated cell counts. Repertoires were generated with immunoSEQ multiplex PCR, while TCRdb's copy carries only in-frame clones and drops some. V and J calls and clone size are as listed in that table; D and trimming were resolved from the DNA. This sample has some 65,000 clones, with roughly 68% found just once. This clonotype was sampled from a woman aged 80 or over with acute or convalescent COVID-19. The sequenced material came from peripheral blood. The J gene is TRBJ2-7, the V gene TRBV19; 14 bases agree with TRBD2. CDR3 residues: CASSIAGTSGSEQYF. The CDR3 DNA is TGTGCCAGTAGTATAGCTGGGACTAGCGGGAGCGAGCAGTACTTC. Together with reference TRBV19 and TRBJ2-7, the CDR3 gives the full variable domain: DGGITQSPKYLFRKEGQNVTLSCEQNLNHDAMYWYRQDPGQGLRLIYYSQIVNDFQKGDIAEGYSVSREKKESFPLTVTSAQKNPTAFYLCASSIAGTSGSEQYFGPGTRLTVT.